Detailed here is one T cell receptor (beta chain). Its target is unknown. Data came from immunoSEQ multiplex PCR; TCRdb stores just in-frame clones and leaves some out. This table holds 40,000 to 60,000 clones, 80% to 90% found once. This specimen comes from a study of neoadjuvant nivolumab and ipilimumab in lung cancer. Study conclusions and caveats: From pretherapy to surgery, tumor richness and clonality rose with dual therapy. Blood richness before therapy tracked richness in tumors resected after neoadjuvant therapy.

Trimming took 2 bases from V and 2 from J; bases not matched to a gene: 3. CDR3 length equals 16 residues. Germline-derived CDR1 and CDR2 are WSHSY and SAAADI. The source is an adult with non-small cell lung cancer. Some clones in this sample may be carry-over from other donors' samples. Specimen: blood, collected before neoadjuvant nivolumab, alone or with ipilimumab. V usage is TRBV10-2 and J usage is TRBJ2-7; TRBD2 aligns across 13 bases. Here the CDR3 reads CASSEAGTSGTYEQYF. CDR3 DNA sequence: TGCGCCAGCAGTGAGGCCGGGACTAGCGGGACCTACGAGCAGTACTTC.